This T cell receptor beta chain was recorded in a study (dated by TCRdb to between 2014 and 2017). With regard to the full study: The study tested whether tumor-infiltrating Tregs in breast cancer are recruited from blood Tregs or converted in situ from other CD4+ T cell subsets. What the work shows at the level of the full study, not this receptor alone: The greatest overlap of tumor-infiltrating Treg TCR alpha and beta sequences was with tumor naive CD4+ T cells, followed next by blood naive CD4+ T cells. The larger-cohort validation was restricted to a single TCR beta V-J rearrangement rather than whole repertoires. Tumor memory CD4+ T cell TCR gene usage was found to cluster with blood and lymph node memory CD4+ cells and with lymph node naive CD4+ cells.

The CDR1 and CDR2 encoded by the germline V gene are MDHEN and SYDVKM. V was cut back by 6 bases and J by 6 bases, leaving a gap of 11 bases between them. Including the terminal cysteine and phenylalanine, the CDR3 comprises 12 residues. Here the CDR3 DNA is all that survives: 36 bases in frame from base 1. Memory CD4+ T cells were isolated as CD4+CD45RO+CD25- cells. Tregs, naive and memory CD4+ T cells from tumor, blood and ipsilateral draining lymph nodes of about five breast cancer patients underwent full-length TCR alpha and beta sequencing. Tumor tissue and lymph nodes obtained from ipsilateral axillary dissection were perfused with PBS, minced and then digested with collagenase I and hyaluronidase. Ficoll density gradient centrifugation was used to isolate mononuclear cells from either lymph nodes or roughly 50 ml of peripheral blood. FACS confirmed that the sorted cell populations were more than 90% pure.

With respect to this clonotype: Its antigen is still unknown. No per-base quality is available; no much larger clone lies one base away.

Full-length TCR variable regions were amplified by 5' RACE PCR with constant-region reverse primers, followed by semi-nested PCR with Nested Universal Primer A. The ReliaPrep RNA Cell Miniprep System was used to extract total RNA, which was then reverse transcribed into 5'RACE-ready cDNA with the SMARTer RACE 5'/3' Kit. An Illumina MiSeq was used to sequence the full-length TCR alpha and beta libraries, which had been barcoded with multiplex adaptors. The source study handled its data this way. For each of nine subset-tissue groups, sequencing data from the five patients were pooled, and the groups were compared by unsupervised clustering of TCR gene usage. The Morisita-Horn index was used to calculate repertoire similarity, with shared sequences weighted according to their contribution to each repertoire. Using fastp trimming at Q25 and MiXCR clonotype assembly, TCRdb reanalyzed the public sequencing data and kept in-frame beta chains. Each record represents a unique CDR3 protein, reported with the most common genes and DNA among its rows. In this record, the V and J calls reflect TCRdb's handling and not the investigators' own analysis. The sample contains about 5,800 distinct CDR3 sequences, 30% to 35% of them found a single time. The ten largest account for 7.3% of the sample.

The clonotype comes from a female donor with breast cancer. What was sequenced was memory CD4+ T cells sorted from a lymph node. The cell subset or site label for this specimen denotes: memory CD4+ T cells, CD4+CD45RO+CD25-. The rearrangement joined TRBV28 to TRBJ1-1; no confident D gene assignment can be made. The CDR3 reads CASRSRRAEAFF. The DNA sequence reads TGTGCCAGCAGGAGCCGGAGGGCTGAAGCTTTCTTT.